The present T cell receptor beta chain was sequenced within a study of post-analysis software for immune sequencing data. As for the study in general: There were relapsing-remitting, secondary progressive and progressive-relapsing multiple sclerosis among the disease courses included.

V lost 6 bases, J lost 2 bases, and 7 bases stayed unmatched. CDR1 MNHEY and CDR2 SVGAGI come from the germline V gene. The CDR3 contains 14 residues. This clonotype was counted only a few times. Its specificity is unknown. Unique molecular identifiers were built into the TCR beta cDNA libraries. Input amounts of roughly 0.85 to 10 million T cells were used. These gave around 500,000 cDNA molecules, so each molecule approximated one T cell. TCRdb analysed the PCR reads with MiXCR anew, one entry per CDR3 protein. The sample has about 680,000 distinct CDR3 sequences; around 60% are singletons. General study findings and limits: Strong co-clustering by F measure linked samples that shared a preparation batch. There was significantly lower normalized Chao1 diversity in multiple sclerosis patients than in controls. In patients, TRBV5-6, TRBV5-1 and TRBV20-1 belonged to five TRBV segments found more frequently than in controls.

This clonotype was obtained from a girl aged 2-10 years with multiple sclerosis. Material for sequencing was blood. The J gene is TRBJ2-7, the V gene TRBV6-5; 7 nucleotides match TRBD2. The CDR3 DNA sequence: TGTGCCAGCAGGCCTAGCGGACCGGCCTACGAGCAGTACTTC. The encoded protein is CASRPSGPAYEQYF.